This T cell receptor (beta chain) was profiled in a study of T cell responses to AZD1222 COVID-19 vaccine. General study results and limits: Donor demographics were predominantly white British with a female majority; clonal diversity may be underestimated. Of spike-specific TCRs, nearly half reportedly target regions left unmutated in variants.

Profiled with immunoSEQ multiplex PCR; TCRdb holds only in-frame clones, not every one. The sample yields tens of thousands of clones, 90% seen once. The germline V gene has CDR1 LGHNA and CDR2 YSLEER. The CDR3 covers 14 residues. Trimming pared 2 bases from V and 1 base from J, leaving 5 bases between. Details on this clone: The antigen remains undetermined.

V gene TRBV4-3 combines with J gene TRBJ1-4, with unresolved D. Sample: peripheral blood, taken 28 days after the second AZD1222 dose. The TCR was taken from an adult who received the AZD1222 COVID-19 vaccine. The CDR3 nucleotides read TGCGCCAGCAGCCAAACAGTAACTAATGAAAAACTGTTTTTT. The encoded protein is CASSQTVTNEKLFF.